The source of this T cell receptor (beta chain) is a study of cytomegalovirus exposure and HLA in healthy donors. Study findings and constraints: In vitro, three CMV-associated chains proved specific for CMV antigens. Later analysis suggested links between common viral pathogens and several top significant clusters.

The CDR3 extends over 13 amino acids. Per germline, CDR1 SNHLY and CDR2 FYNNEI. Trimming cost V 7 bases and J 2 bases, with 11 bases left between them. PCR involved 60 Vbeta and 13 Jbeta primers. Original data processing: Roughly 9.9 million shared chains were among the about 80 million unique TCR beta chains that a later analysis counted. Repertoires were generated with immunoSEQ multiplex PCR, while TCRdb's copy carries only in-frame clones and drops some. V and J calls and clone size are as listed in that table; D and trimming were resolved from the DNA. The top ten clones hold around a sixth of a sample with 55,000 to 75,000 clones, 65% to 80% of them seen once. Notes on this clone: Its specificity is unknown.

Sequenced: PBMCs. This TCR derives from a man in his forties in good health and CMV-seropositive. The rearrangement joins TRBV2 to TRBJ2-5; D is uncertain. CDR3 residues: CASTRHLQETQYF. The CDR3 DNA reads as TGTGCCAGCACCCGACACCTACAAGAGACCCAGTACTTC.